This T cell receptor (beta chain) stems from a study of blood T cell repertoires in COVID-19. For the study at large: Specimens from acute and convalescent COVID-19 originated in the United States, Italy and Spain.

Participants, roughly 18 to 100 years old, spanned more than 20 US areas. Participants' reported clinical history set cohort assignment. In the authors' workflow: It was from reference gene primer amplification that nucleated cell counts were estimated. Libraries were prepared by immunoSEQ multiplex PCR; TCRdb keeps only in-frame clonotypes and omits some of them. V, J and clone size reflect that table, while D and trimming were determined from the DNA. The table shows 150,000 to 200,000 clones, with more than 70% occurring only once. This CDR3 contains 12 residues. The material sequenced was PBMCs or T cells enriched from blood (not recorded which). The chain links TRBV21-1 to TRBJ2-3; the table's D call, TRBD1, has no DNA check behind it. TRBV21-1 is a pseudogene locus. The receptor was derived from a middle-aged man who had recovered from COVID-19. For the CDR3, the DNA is TGTGCCAGCATTTCAGTACCAGATACGCAGTATTTT. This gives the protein CASISVPDTQYF.